The T cell receptor beta chain under discussion was sequenced for a study of blood T cell repertoires in COVID-19. The overall study: The samples span acute and convalescent COVID-19 from the United States, Italy and Spain. PBMCs, B-cell-depleted T cells, or T cells provided the cDNA or gDNA that made up the material.

Germline loops: CDR1 LGHDT, CDR2 YNNKEL (reference sequence). This CDR3 spans 16 amino acids. V was pared by 4 bases and J by 0 bases, with 6 bases of the junction left unmatched. As handled by the study authors: Estimation of nucleated cell counts was performed using reference gene primer amplification. The data were produced by immunoSEQ multiplex PCR, yet TCRdb's version contains in-frame clones alone and is incomplete. D and trimming were read from the DNA, whereas the V and J calls and clone size are those reported in that table. The sample records approximately 250,000 clones, approximately 80% being singletons.

The J gene is TRBJ1-1, the V gene TRBV3-1 (or the pseudogene TRBV3-2); 9 nucleotides agree with TRBD1. The clonotype was recovered from a man aged 35 to 55 who had recovered from COVID-19. The sample was peripheral blood. DNA for the CDR3: TGTGCCAGCAGCCTGACGGGACAGGGATTGAACACTGAAGCTTTCTTT. Residues: CASSLTGQGLNTEAFF.